These 9 T cell receptor beta chains originate from one sample sequenced in a study of CD8 T cells in ankylosing spondylitis. MiXCR, run by TCRdb on the 5' RACE reads, gives a single entry per CDR3 protein. This table has 45,000 to 60,000 distinct CDR3 sequences, approximately 7% appearing once. Sequencing was carried out using blood, either unsorted or a sorted T cell fraction (not recorded which). These receptors originate from a female donor with ankylosing spondylitis or in good health (not recorded which).

This clonotype was seen repeatedly, ten times or more. CDR3 loop: CASSQAGGEKKSFF. The CDR3 DNA reads TGTGCCAGCAGCCAAGCGGGGGGCGAGAAGAAGTCTTTCTTT. V usage is TRBV14 and J usage is TRBJ1-1, with TRBD1 as a possible D gene (6 bases). Germline assignment: CDR1 SGHDN and CDR2 FVKESK. Trimming stripped 1 base from V and 12 bases from J, with 18 bases between. The CDR3 loop spans 14 amino acids.

This clonotype was counted many times. The rearrangement joins TRBV7-8 to TRBJ1-1; D may be TRBD1 (6 bases). V was cut by 4 bases and J by 5 bases, with 17 bases left in between. Germline CDR1 SGHVS, CDR2 FQNEAQ. The CDR3 extends over 15 amino acids. This CDR3 reads CASSSPTGIRTEAFF. In DNA, the CDR3 is TGTGCCAGCAGCTCACCTACAGGGATAAGAACTGAAGCTTTCTTT.

This clonotype appeared many times. The V gene is TRBV20-1, the J gene TRBJ2-7; D not certain. From germline, CDR1 is DFQATT and CDR2 SNEGSKA (reference sequence). The CDR3 loop spans 13 amino acids. Between the trimmed V and J ends, which lost 6 bases and 1 base, there was a span of 13 bases. The CDR3 region is CSADSISSYEQYV. CDR3 sequence (DNA): TGCAGTGCCGACTCTATATCTTCCTACGAGCAGTACGTC.

This clonotype was recorded at least ten times. This chain uses TRBV6-2 or TRBV6-3 with TRBJ2-4; D is uncertain. The CDR3 sequence is 19 residues long. CDR1 is MNHEY, CDR2 SVGEGT, per germline. Trimming removed 0 bases at V and 0 bases at J, with 18 bases between. Written as DNA, the CDR3 is TGTGCCAGCAGTTACTCGAGTACAGCCTTTACACTAGCCAAAAACATTCAGTACTTC. This sequence encodes CASSYSSTAFTLAKNIQYF.

The genes are TRBV18 and TRBJ1-3; D gene unclear. Germline V CDR1 and CDR2: KGHSH, LQKENI. This CDR3 region has 14 residues. V was shortened by 0 bases and J by 4 bases, with 7 bases between the two germline ends. The CDR3 is CASSPPILGNTIYF. The CDR3 nucleotides are TGTGCCAGCTCACCACCCATCCTGGGAAACACCATATATTTT.

As regards this clonotype: It may be a read error: a sequence one base away is much more abundant. This sequence joins TRBV24-1 and TRBJ2-3, with D maybe TRBD2 (5 bases). Germline loops: CDR1 KGHDR, CDR2 SFDVKD. Trimming took off 7 bases at V and 5 bases at J, with 21 bases between the two ends. The CDR3 loop spans 16 amino acids. The CDR3 region is CATSRPDEGGLDTQYF. CDR3 nucleotide sequence: TGTGCCACCAGCAGGCCGGACGAGGGCGGGCTAGATACGCAGTATTTT.

The V call is TRBV5-1, the J call TRBJ1-1, with TRBD1 matching 9 bases. Germline V gene lookup returns CDR1 SGHRS and CDR2 YFSETQ. The CDR3 length is 14 residues. With 4 bases clipped from V and 3 bases from J, the junction kept 4 bases outside the gene matches. The CDR3 is CASSTGGGYTEAFF. In nucleotides, the CDR3 is TGCGCCAGCAGCACAGGGGGCGGATACACTGAAGCTTTCTTT.

This clonotype was detected only once. The chain has TRBV14 and TRBJ1-1; D might be TRBD1 (5 bases). The CDR3 has 16 amino acids. Germline V gives CDR1 SGHDN, CDR2 FVKESK. V was clipped by 4 bases and J by 3 bases, with 18 bases between them. CDR3: CASSRFVRGLDTEAFF. DNA for the CDR3: TGTGCCAGCAGCCGGTTCGTGCGGGGCTTGGACACTGAAGCTTTCTTT.

This clonotype came up a few times. The chain is built from TRBV18 and TRBJ1-2; perhaps TRBD1 as D (6 bases). Germline V gene sequence: CDR1 KGHSH, CDR2 LQKENI. V was clipped by 1 base and J by 0 bases, with 9 bases between them. There are 15 residues in the CDR3. This chain's CDR3 is CASSPRNRANYGYTF. The DNA of the CDR3 is TGTGCCAGCTCACCACGGAACAGGGCTAACTATGGCTACACCTTC.